The 17 T cell receptor beta chains below come from one sample, sequenced in a study of blood T cell repertoires in COVID-19. Sequenced by immunoSEQ multiplex PCR; TCRdb stores in-frame clones only, minus some. The data hold around 45,000 clones, with around 85% observed a single time. Sample: peripheral blood. The source of these receptors is a human donor in a cohort sampled during active COVID-19.

This chain connects TRBV6-1 to TRBJ2-7; 7 bases map to TRBD2. The V segment lost 0 bases and the J segment 4 bases; nucleotides outside the gene matches: 18. The CDR3 is 19 residues long. Germline loops: CDR1 MNHNS, CDR2 SASEGT. CDR3 region: CASSEARASGPRGGYEQYF. The CDR3 region has the DNA TGTGCCAGCAGTGAAGCGAGGGCTAGCGGACCCCGAGGTGGGTACGAGCAGTACTTC.

The rearrangement links TRBV6-2 or TRBV6-3 to TRBJ2-3; D is unclear. Germline CDR1 is MNHEY and CDR2 is SVGEGT. Trimming stripped 5 bases from V and 2 bases from J, with 17 bases between. The CDR3 has 16 amino acids. CDR3 DNA: TGTGCCAGCAGTAAACTCGCCTTTACCCACACAGATACGCAGTATTTT. Protein: CASSKLAFTHTDTQYF.

The chain employs TRBV9 and TRBJ2-5; TRBD1 aligns across 9 bases. Unmatched junction bases numbered 6, after V lost 4 bases and J lost 5 bases. The CDR3 is made up of 14 amino acids. Germline V lookup: CDR1 SGDLS, CDR2 YYNGEE. CDR3 nucleotide sequence: TGTGCCAGCAGCTCACAGGGGGCGGGTGAGACCCAGTACTTC. Amino acid sequence: CASSSQGAGETQYF. Combining the CDR3 with reference TRBV9 and TRBJ2-5 gives the whole variable domain DSGVTQTPKHLITATGQRVTLRCSPRSGDLSVYWYQQSLDQGLQFLIQYYNGEERAKGNILERFSAQQFPDLHSELNLSSLELGDSALYFCASSSQGAGETQYFGPGTRLLVL.

The chain is built from TRBV13 and TRBJ2-2, with 10 bases lining up with TRBD1. V shed 5 bases, J shed 6 bases, and the junction held 3 bases outside the gene matches. The CDR3 sequence is 14 residues long. The germline V gene has CDR1 PRHDT and CDR2 FYEKMQ (reference sequence). In DNA form, the CDR3 reads TGTGCCAGCAGCCTTGGGACAGGGGCCGGGGAGCTGTTTTTT. Translated: CASSLGTGAGELFF.

The chain links TRBV15 to TRBJ1-2; weak D call: TRBD1 (5 bases). The CDR3 sequence is 14 residues long. The V and J ends lost 0 bases and 8 bases respectively, with 13 bases between them. Germline V lookup: CDR1 LNHNV, CDR2 YYDKDF (reference sequence). DNA for the CDR3: TGTGCCACCAGCAGAGATATCGGGGGGAAGGGCTACACCTTC. Translation gives CATSRDIGGKGYTF. The full variable domain, in which reference TRBV15 and TRBJ1-2 provide the parts outside the CDR3, is DAMVIQNPRYQVTQFGKPVTLSCSQTLNHNVMYWYQQKSSQAPKLLFHYYDKDFNNEADTPDNFQSRRPNTSFCFLDIRSPGLGDTAMYLCATSRDIGGKGYTFGSGTRLTVV.

The gene calls are TRBV2 and TRBJ1-5, with unresolved D. Germline assignment: CDR1 SNHLY and CDR2 FYNNEI. V was clipped by 2 bases and J by 11 bases, with 13 bases between them. The CDR3 sequence is 13 residues long. This chain's CDR3 is CASSESPRQSQHF. DNA for the CDR3: TGTGCCAGCAGTGAATCCCCGAGGCAGTCCCAGCATTTT.

This chain joins TRBV5-4 and TRBJ1-6; 9 positions agree with TRBD1. The CDR3 has 15 residues. After removal of 0 bases from V and 14 bases from J, the junction contained 9 bases not matched to a gene. In germline, CDR1 is SGHNT, CDR2 YYREEE (reference sequence). In DNA, the CDR3 is TGTGCCAGCAGCTTGGGTACAGGGGGCGATTGGACCCTCCACTTT. Protein: CASSLGTGGDWTLHF.

The chain has TRBV6-5 and TRBJ1-2; D remains ambiguous. Germline loops: CDR1 MNHEY, CDR2 SVGAGI. The germline V and J ends were trimmed by 11 bases and 6 bases, with 10 bases remaining between them. The CDR3 loop spans 10 amino acids. The CDR3 is CAVIYNGYTF. For the CDR3, the DNA is TGTGCCGTAATATATAATGGCTACACCTTC.

For the CDR3, the DNA is TGTGCCAGCAGTGTGCCTTCAGGGGGCGGTGGTGGACTCATCTACTTC. Translated: CASSVPSGGGGGLIYF. The chain uses TRBV28 and TRBJ2-7, with 8 bases aligning to TRBD1. The CDR3 spans 16 residues. V shed 5 bases, J shed 13 bases, and the junction held 22 bases outside the gene matches. Germline CDR1 is MDHEN and CDR2 is SYDVKM.

This chain links TRBV14 with TRBJ2-6, with a weak D call TRBD1 (6 bases). Trimming stripped 4 bases from V and 0 bases from J, with 22 bases between. There are 20 residues in the CDR3. Germline V CDR1 and CDR2: SGHDN, FVKESK. As DNA, the CDR3 is TGTGCCAGCAGCCCTACCCCGAACCGACAGGAAATCTCTGGGGCCAACGTCCTGACTTTC. Its translation is CASSPTPNRQEISGANVLTF.

V usage is TRBV3-1 (or the pseudogene TRBV3-2) and J usage is TRBJ1-1, with D tentatively TRBD1 (6 bases). The CDR3 has 15 amino acids. V lost 5 bases to trimming and J lost 6 bases, with 19 bases between them. The germline gives CDR1 LGHDT, CDR2 YNNKEL (reference sequence). The CDR3 nucleotides are TGTGCCAGCAGCAGGGGGTCCTTGTTTTCCTCTGAAGCTTTCTTT. Its translation is CASSRGSLFSSEAFF.

This chain links TRBV11-2 with TRBJ2-7, with a possible D match to TRBD2 (5 bases). Germline CDR1 and CDR2: SGHAT and FQNNGV. The V end was cut by 7 bases, the J end by 3 bases, with 16 bases between. This CDR3 is built from 14 residues. CDR3 protein: CASTLGAAYYEQYF. The CDR3 DNA follows: TGTGCCAGCACGCTGGGAGCTGCCTACTACGAGCAGTACTTC.

Of note for this clone: Different DNA sequences within this sample yield the same CDR3. This sequence joins TRBV7-9 and TRBJ1-6, with D possibly matching TRBD1 (5 bases). The germline V gene encodes CDR1 SEHNR and CDR2 FQNEAQ (reference sequence). V lost 1 base, J lost 3 bases, and 10 bases lay in between. This CDR3 comprises 16 residues. CDR3 loop: CASSLGQGFYNSPLHF. The CDR3 nucleotides read TGTGCCAGCAGCTTAGGCCAGGGCTTCTATAATTCACCCCTCCACTTT.

This clone has a handful of counts. The rearrangement uses TRBV7-9 and TRBJ2-1; D possibly corresponds to TRBD2 (6 bases). The germline V and J ends were trimmed by 6 bases and 7 bases, with 16 bases remaining between them. CDR3 length: 14 residues. Germline-derived CDR1 and CDR2 are SEHNR and FQNEAQ (reference sequence). CDR3 sequence reads: CASSYLYAGNEQFF. The CDR3 DNA reads TGTGCCAGCAGTTATCTATATGCGGGGAATGAGCAGTTCTTC.

A single count supports this clone. The V gene is TRBV7-2, the J gene TRBJ2-5; D might be TRBD1 (5 bases). The germline V gene has CDR1 SGHTA and CDR2 FQGNSA. The CDR3 length is 14 residues. V lost 1 base and J 5 bases, leaving 11 bases between the germline ends. The CDR3 spells CASSLGGAYETQYF. The CDR3, as DNA: TGTGCCAGCAGCTTAGGGGGCGCGTATGAGACCCAGTACTTC. The entire variable domain, with the rest obtained from reference TRBV7-2 and TRBJ2-5, is as follows: GAGVSQSPSNKVTEKGKDVELRCDPISGHTALYWYRQSLGQGLEFLIYFQGNSAPDKSGLPSDRFSAERTGGSVSTLTIQRTQQEDSAVYLCASSLGGAYETQYFGPGTRLLVL.

This chain uses TRBV18 with TRBJ1-1, with a tentative D call TRBD1 (6 bases). V lost 5 bases, J lost 1 base, and 11 bases lay in between. The germline gives CDR1 KGHSH, CDR2 LQKENI. The CDR3 has 14 residues. For the CDR3, the DNA is TGTGCCAGCTCAGAGGACAGCCGGAACACTGAAGCTTTCTTT. Translation: CASSEDSRNTEAFF.

The chain couples TRBV7-2 to TRBJ1-2, with 7 bases that match TRBD1. The CDR3 is 15 residues long. V dropped 5 bases and J dropped 2; count of bases not matched to a gene: 8. Germline loops: CDR1 SGHTA, CDR2 FQGNSA. The CDR3 DNA is TGTGCCAGCAGCCCCGTCAGGGGGTTCAACTATGGCTACACCTTC. Translating it yields CASSPVRGFNYGYTF.